This entry features one T cell receptor beta chain sequence. CDR1 and CDR2 from the germline V gene are SGHVS and FNYEAQ. This CDR3 is built from 14 residues. With 2 bases removed from V and 4 bases from J, the gap between germline ends came to 11 bases. This sample was included in a study of blood T cell repertoires in COVID-19. TCRdb's table, derived via immunoSEQ multiplex PCR, lists solely in-frame clones and lacks some. Of roughly 240,000 clones listed, less than 90% are singletons. Sequences were obtained from peripheral blood. The origin of this receptor is a man in his sixties who had recovered from COVID-19. The chain combines TRBV7-6 with TRBJ1-1; D unresolved. CDR3 protein: CASSLNRGSTEAFF. The CDR3, as DNA: TGTGCCAGCAGCTTAAATCGAGGGTCCACTGAAGCTTTCTTT.